The present entry profiles one T cell receptor (beta chain) with its context. What it binds is unknown. Researchers isolated at least 6 million PBMCs per sample. Trimming left V 0 bases short and J 5 bases short, with 6 bases between. Per germline, CDR1 SGHTA and CDR2 FQGTGA. The CDR3 is 13 residues long. This entry belongs to a study of blood T cells in healthy people across ages. Study information: Per every two T cells, about one barcoded beta molecule was captured by template switching.

Overall study findings and caveats: The study found more naive CD4+ cells and higher diversity in long-lived than aged donors.

Primed by a sample-barcoded 5' primer and a J-beta primer mix, a second PCR proceeded for roughly 6 to 12 cycles. From the 5' RACE reads, TCRdb called clonotypes with MiXCR, one entry per CDR3 protein. The sample has about 1.6 million distinct CDR3 sequences, about 35% seen once. The V and J genes are TRBV7-3 and TRBJ2-3; D ambiguous. This TCR was recovered from a woman in her twenties or thirties in good health. Sample: blood. The chain's CDR3 is CASSLTHQDTQYF. The DNA of the CDR3 is TGTGCCAGCAGCTTAACGCATCAAGATACGCAGTATTTT.